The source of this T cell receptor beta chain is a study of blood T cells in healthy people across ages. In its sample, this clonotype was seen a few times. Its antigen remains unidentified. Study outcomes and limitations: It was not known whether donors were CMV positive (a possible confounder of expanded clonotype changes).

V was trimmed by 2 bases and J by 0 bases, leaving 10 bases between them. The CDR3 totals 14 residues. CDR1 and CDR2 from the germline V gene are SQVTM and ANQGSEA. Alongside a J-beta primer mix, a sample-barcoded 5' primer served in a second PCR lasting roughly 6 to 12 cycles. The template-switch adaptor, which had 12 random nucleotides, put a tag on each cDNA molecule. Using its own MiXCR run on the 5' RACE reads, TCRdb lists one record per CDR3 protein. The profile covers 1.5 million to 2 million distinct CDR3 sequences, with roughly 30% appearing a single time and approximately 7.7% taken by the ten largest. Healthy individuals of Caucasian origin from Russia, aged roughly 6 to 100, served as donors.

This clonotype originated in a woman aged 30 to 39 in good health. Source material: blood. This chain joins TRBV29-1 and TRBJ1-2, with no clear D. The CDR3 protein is CSVEWEVANYGYTF. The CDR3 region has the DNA TGCAGCGTTGAATGGGAGGTAGCTAACTATGGCTACACCTTC.